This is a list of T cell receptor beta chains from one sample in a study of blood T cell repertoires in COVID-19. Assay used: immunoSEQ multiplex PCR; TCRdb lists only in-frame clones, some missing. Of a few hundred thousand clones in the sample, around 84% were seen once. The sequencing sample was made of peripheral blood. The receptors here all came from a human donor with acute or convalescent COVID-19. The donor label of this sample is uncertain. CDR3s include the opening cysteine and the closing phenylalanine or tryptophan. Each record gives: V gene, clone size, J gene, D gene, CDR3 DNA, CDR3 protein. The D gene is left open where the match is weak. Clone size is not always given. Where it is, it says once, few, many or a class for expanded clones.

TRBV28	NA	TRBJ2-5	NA	TGTGCCAGCAGTTTTCCAGGGGAAGAGACCCAGTACTTC	CASSFPGEETQYF
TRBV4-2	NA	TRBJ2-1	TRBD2	TGTGCCAGCAGCCCTAGCGGGAGCGGGGACAATGAGCAGTTCTTC	CASSPSGSGDNEQFF
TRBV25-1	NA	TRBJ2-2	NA	TGTGCCAGCAAGAGAGGCGGGGAGCTGTTTTTT	CASKRGGELFF
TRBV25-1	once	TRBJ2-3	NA	TGTGCCAGCAGCTGGGACTTTGGGCCCAGCACAGATACGCAGTATTTT	CASSWDFGPSTDTQYF
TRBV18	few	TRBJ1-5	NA	TGTGCCAGCTCACCTAACAGGTATAGCAATCAGCCCCAGCATTTT	CASSPNRYSNQPQHF
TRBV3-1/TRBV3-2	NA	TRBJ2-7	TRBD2	TGTGCCAGCAGCCAAAGCGGGACTAGCGGGACCCGCAAGCAGTACTTC	CASSQSGTSGTRKQYF
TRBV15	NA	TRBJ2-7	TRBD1	TGTGCCACCAGCAGAGATAGGTCAGGGGGTGTGGGCGAGCAGTACTTC	CATSRDRSGGVGEQYF
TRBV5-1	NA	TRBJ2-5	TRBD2	TGCGCCAGCAGCCCCGGGACTAGCGGGAGGGCCATTCAGGGGACCCAGTACTTC	CASSPGTSGRAIQGTQYF
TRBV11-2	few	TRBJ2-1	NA	TGTGCCAGCAGCCGAACCCGAACAGGGAATGAGCAGTTCTTC	CASSRTRTGNEQFF
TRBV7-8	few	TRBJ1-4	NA	TGTGCCAGCAGCCCTGGGCAGGCCCCAACCGAAAAACTGTTTTTT	CASSPGQAPTEKLFF
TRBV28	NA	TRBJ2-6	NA	TGTGCCAGCAGTTTGGGAGGCTCTGGGGCCAACGTCCTGACTTTC	CASSLGGSGANVLTF
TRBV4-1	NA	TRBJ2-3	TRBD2	TGCGCCAGCAGCCGCGGGAGGGGCCAGAATACGCAGTATTTT	CASSRGRGQNTQYF
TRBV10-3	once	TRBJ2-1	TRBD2	TGTGCCATCAGTGACCGACTAGCGGGAGGCTACAATGAGCAGTTCTTC	CAISDRLAGGYNEQFF
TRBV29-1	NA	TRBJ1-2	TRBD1	TGCAGCGTTATAAATCAGGGGGCCTATGGCTACACCTTC	CSVINQGAYGYTF
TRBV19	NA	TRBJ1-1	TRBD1	TGTGCCAGTACAGATAGGGGGGCTTCAGGGGGCTCTTTCTTT	CASTDRGASGGSFF
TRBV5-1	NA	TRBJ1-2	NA	TGCGCCAGCAGCCTCCGACCGGACACCCTCGGGGGCTACACCTTC	CASSLRPDTLGGYTF
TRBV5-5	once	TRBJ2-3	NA	TGTGCCAGCAGCTTGGTATCCTCCACAGATACGCAGTATTTT	CASSLVSSTDTQYF
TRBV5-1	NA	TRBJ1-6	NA	TGCGCCAGCAGCTTGGGGCCCCCTCAGGCGACCGATTCACCCCTCCACTTT	CASSLGPPQATDSPLHF
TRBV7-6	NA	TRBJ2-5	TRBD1	TGTGCCAGCAGCTTCGGGACAGGGAATACGGAGACCCAGTACTTC	CASSFGTGNTETQYF
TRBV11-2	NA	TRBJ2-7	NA	TGTGCCAGCAGCCTACAGACAGCAGCAACCTACGAGCAGTACTTC	CASSLQTAATYEQYF
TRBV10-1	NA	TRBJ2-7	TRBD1	TGCGCCAGCAGTATTGGACAGGACTACGAGCAGTACTTC	CASSIGQDYEQYF
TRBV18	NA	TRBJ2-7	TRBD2	TGTGCCAGCTCACCAGTTAAAACTAGCGGGCCATACTACGAGCAGTACTTC	CASSPVKTSGPYYEQYF
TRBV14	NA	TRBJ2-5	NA	TGTGCCAGCAGCGGTGTCCAGGGTCCCCAAGAGACCCAGTACTTC	CASSGVQGPQETQYF
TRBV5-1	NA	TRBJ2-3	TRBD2	TGCGCCAGCAGCCCTCCGGGACTAGCGGGAGCAGATACGCAGTATTTT	CASSPPGLAGADTQYF
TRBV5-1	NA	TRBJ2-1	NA	TGCGCCAGCAAGAGCGGATTATCCTACAATGAGCAGTTCTTC	CASKSGLSYNEQFF
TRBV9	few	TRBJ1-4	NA	TGTGCCAGCAGCCCCCGACAGAACACTAATGAAAAACTGTTTTTT	CASSPRQNTNEKLFF
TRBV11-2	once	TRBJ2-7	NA	TGTGCCAGCAGCTTATCGGGACATCGCTACGAGCAGTACTTC	CASSLSGHRYEQYF
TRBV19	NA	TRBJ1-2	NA	TGTGCCAGTAGTATGTCAGGGTCGGCTTATGGCTACACCTTC	CASSMSGSAYGYTF